The next 3 T cell receptor beta chains were all read from a single sample in a study of high-grade serous ovarian cancer treatment subgroups. Tumor samples were obtained before definitive surgery or chemotherapy. TCRdb's copy holds only in-frame clones and misses some; the assay was immunoSEQ multiplex PCR. Among roughly 29,000 clones listed, roughly four fifths were seen once. The sequencing input was tumor tissue. These receptors came from a human donor with high-grade serous ovarian cancer.

V is TRBV5-1 and J is TRBJ1-4, with a tentative D call TRBD1 (6 bases). The V end was cut by 2 bases, the J end by 5 bases, with 13 bases between. The CDR3 runs to 15 residues. Germline V gives CDR1 SGHRS, CDR2 YFSETQ. The CDR3 nucleotides are TGCGCCAGCAGCTTATGGGGGGGCCCGAATGAAAAACTGTTTTTT. Its translation: CASSLWGGPNEKLFF.

The CDR3 sequence is CASRGQGTSQPQHF. The CDR3 coding sequence is TGTGCCAGCAGGGGACAGGGGACGAGTCAGCCCCAGCATTTT. This sequence joins TRBV2 and TRBJ1-5; TRBD1 matches at 10 bases. The germline gives CDR1 SNHLY, CDR2 FYNNEI. The CDR3 is 14 residues long. After removal of 6 bases from V and 6 bases from J, the junction contained 5 bases not matched to a gene.

The chain combines TRBV2 with TRBJ1-4; D is undetermined. The CDR3 loop spans 13 amino acids. Germline V gene sequence: CDR1 SNHLY, CDR2 FYNNEI. V shed 2 bases and J shed 2 bases, with 3 bases lying between them. The CDR3 protein is CASSEWTNEKLFF. The CDR3 DNA reads TGTGCCAGCAGTGAATGGACTAATGAAAAACTGTTTTTT.